Listed below are T cell receptor beta chains from one sample, sequenced in a study of cytomegalovirus exposure and HLA in healthy donors. The assay was immunoSEQ multiplex PCR, and TCRdb's table has in-frame clones only and misses some. The table shows over 100,000 clones, with around 79% occurring only once. The sample comprised PBMCs. These receptors came from a man in his 60s in good health and CMV-seropositive. CDR3s include the opening cysteine and the closing phenylalanine or tryptophan. D genes are given only for firm matches. Some rows mark clone size as missing; the rest say once, few, many or name a class of expanded clone.

j_call | cdr3_length | v_call | d_call | clone_size | cdr3_nt | cdr3_aa
TRBJ2-5 | 13 | TRBV5-1 | . | . | TGCGCCAGCAGCTCGGGGGGCGGAGAGACCCAGTACTTC | CASSSGGGETQYF
TRBJ2-3 | 18 | TRBV9 | TRBD2 | . | TGTGCCAGCAGCGTAGGGGATGGGACTAGCGGGGGGGCGGATACGCAGTATTTT | CASSVGDGTSGGADTQYF
TRBJ1-2 | 13 | TRBV19 | . | . | TGTGCCAGTAGTATAGAAACAGGGTATGGCTACACCTTC | CASSIETGYGYTF
TRBJ1-4 | 15 | TRBV7-9 | . | . | TGTGCCAGCAGCTTAGTGGCGGGGGCGAATGAAAAACTGTTTTTT | CASSLVAGANEKLFF
TRBJ2-7 | 13 | TRBV7-2 | TRBD1 | . | TGTGCCAGCTTAGGGGACAGCTCCTACGAGCAGTACTTC | CASLGDSSYEQYF
TRBJ2-7 | 13 | TRBV5-4 | . | . | TGTGCCAGCAGCTTCGAGTACTCCTACGAGCAGTACTTC | CASSFEYSYEQYF
TRBJ1-1 | 12 | TRBV5-4 | . | . | TGTGCCAGCAGCTTGGCCGGGGGGCAAACTTTCTTT | CASSLAGGQTFF
TRBJ2-4 | 16 | TRBV7-9 | . | . | TGTGCCAGCAGCTTAGCGCGGGGCGGTGGCGCCGCTCATCAGTACTTC | CASSLARGGGAAHQYF
TRBJ1-2 | 15 | TRBV18 | . | . | TGTGCCAGCTCACCACCGTCAGGGTGGGACTATGGCTACACCTTC | CASSPPSGWDYGYTF
TRBJ1-1 | 14 | TRBV7-9 | TRBD1 | . | TGTGCCAGCCACCAGGGACAGGTGAACACTGAAGCTTTCTTT | CASHQGQVNTEAFF
TRBJ1-1 | 11 | TRBV5-6 | . | . | TGTGCCAGCAGCTCTTTTACTGAAGCTTTCTTT | CASSSFTEAFF
TRBJ2-3 | 15 | TRBV6-1 | TRBD1 | . | TGTGCCAGCATGGGACAGGGGGCTTACACAGATACGCAGTATTTT | CASMGQGAYTDTQYF
TRBJ2-5 | 13 | TRBV30 | TRBD1 | once | TGTGCCTGGAGACGGGACAGCCAAGAGACCCAGTACTTC | CAWRRDSQETQYF
TRBJ1-4 | 18 | TRBV5-6 | . | . | TGTGCCAGCAGCTTAAGCCGGGATCCGGGTCTACTTACGGAAAAACTGTTTTTT | CASSLSRDPGLLTEKLFF
TRBJ2-1 | 15 | TRBV10-1 | . | . | TGCGCCACCAATAGACAGCACCTATCCTACAATGAGCAGTTCTTC | CATNRQHLSYNEQFF
TRBJ1-1 | 15 | TRBV5-1 | TRBD1 | . | TGCGCCAGCAGCCCGCAGGGGGATTTGGGAACTGAAGCTTTCTTT | CASSPQGDLGTEAFF
TRBJ2-5 | 16 | TRBV28 | TRBD1 | . | TGTGCCAGCAGTTTCGTTGTACAGGGGGCGCGTGAGACCCAGTACTTC | CASSFVVQGARETQYF
TRBJ1-6 | 13 | TRBV11-2 | TRBD1 | . | TGTGCCAGCAGCCCGGGACAGGGGAGGGCCCTCCACTTT | CASSPGQGRALHF
TRBJ2-1 | 13 | TRBV14 | . | . | TGTGCCAGCAGCCCAAGAATCGGCAATGAGCAGTTCTTC | CASSPRIGNEQFF
TRBJ2-2 | 16 | TRBV7-3 | TRBD2 | . | TGTGCCAGCAGCTTAACTAGCGGGGGTTACACCGGGGAGCTGTTTTTT | CASSLTSGGYTGELFF
TRBJ2-7 | 16 | TRBV7-9 | TRBD1 | once | TGTTCCAGCAGCATAACCGGGACAGGGGCTTCGTACGAGCAGTACTTC | CSSSITGTGASYEQYF